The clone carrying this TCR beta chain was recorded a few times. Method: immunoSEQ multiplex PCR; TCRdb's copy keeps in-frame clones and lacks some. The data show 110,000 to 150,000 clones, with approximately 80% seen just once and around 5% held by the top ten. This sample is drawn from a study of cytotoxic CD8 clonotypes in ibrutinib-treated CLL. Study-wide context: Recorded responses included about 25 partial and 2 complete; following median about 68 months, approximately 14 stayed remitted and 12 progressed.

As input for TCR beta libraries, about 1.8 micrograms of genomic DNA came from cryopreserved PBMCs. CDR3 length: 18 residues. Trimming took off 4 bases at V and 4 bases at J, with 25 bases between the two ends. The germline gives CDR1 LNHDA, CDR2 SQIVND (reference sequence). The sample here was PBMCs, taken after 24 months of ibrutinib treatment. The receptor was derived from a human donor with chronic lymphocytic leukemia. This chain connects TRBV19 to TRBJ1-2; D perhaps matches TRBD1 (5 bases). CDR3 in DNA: TGTGCCAGTAGTAGGGGCGTAGGGGAGCGGGGCCGGATCTATGGCTACACCTTC. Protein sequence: CASSRGVGERGRIYGYTF.